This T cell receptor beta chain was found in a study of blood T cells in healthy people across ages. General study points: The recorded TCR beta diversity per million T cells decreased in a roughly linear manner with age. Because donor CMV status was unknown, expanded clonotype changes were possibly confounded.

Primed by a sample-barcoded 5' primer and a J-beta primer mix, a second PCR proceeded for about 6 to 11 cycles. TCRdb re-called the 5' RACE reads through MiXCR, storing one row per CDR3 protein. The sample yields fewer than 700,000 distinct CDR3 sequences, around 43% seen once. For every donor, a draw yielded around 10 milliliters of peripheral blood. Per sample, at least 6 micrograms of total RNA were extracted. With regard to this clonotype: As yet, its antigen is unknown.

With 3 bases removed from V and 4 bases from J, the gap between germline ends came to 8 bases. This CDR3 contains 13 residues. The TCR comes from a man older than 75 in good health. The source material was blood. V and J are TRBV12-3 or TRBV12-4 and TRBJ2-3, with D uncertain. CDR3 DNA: TGTGCCAGCAGTTTTCGGAACGCAGATACGCAGTATTTT. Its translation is CASSFRNADTQYF.